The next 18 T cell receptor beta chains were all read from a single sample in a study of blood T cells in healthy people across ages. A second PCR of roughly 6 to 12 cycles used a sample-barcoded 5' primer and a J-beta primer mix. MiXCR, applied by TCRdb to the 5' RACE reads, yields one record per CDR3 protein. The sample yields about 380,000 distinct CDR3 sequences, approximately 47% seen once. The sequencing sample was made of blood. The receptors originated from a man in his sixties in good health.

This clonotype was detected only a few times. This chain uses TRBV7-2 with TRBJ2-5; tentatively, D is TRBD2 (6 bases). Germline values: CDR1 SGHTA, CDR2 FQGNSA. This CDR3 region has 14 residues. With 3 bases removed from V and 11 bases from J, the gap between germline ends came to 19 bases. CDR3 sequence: CASSLRGSGEEQYF. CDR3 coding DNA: TGTGCCAGCAGCTTGAGGGGCTCGGGAGAGGAGCAGTACTTC.

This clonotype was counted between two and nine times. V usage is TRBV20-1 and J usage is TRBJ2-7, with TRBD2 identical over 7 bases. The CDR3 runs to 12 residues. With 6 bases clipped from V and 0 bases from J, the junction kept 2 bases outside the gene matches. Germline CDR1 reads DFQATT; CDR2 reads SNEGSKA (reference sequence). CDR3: CSAWTSSYEQYF. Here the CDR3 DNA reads TGCAGTGCGTGGACTAGCTCCTACGAGCAGTACTTC.

The CDR3 bases are TGTGCCAGCAGTTACTTGGGGAAGCAAGAGACCCAGTACTTC. Protein product: CASSYLGKQETQYF. The chain couples TRBV6-6 to TRBJ2-5; D remains ambiguous. Per the germline V gene, CDR1 is MNHNY and CDR2 is SVGAGI (reference sequence). V lost 1 base to trimming and J lost 2 bases, with 8 bases between them. The CDR3 contains 14 residues.

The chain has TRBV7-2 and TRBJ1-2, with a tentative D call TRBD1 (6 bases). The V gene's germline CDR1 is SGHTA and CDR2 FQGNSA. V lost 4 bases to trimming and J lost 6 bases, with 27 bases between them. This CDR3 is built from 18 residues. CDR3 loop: CASSSGLGGRRGSDGYTF. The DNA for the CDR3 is TGTGCCAGCAGCTCGGGCCTCGGGGGGCGCAGAGGGTCCGATGGCTACACCTTC.

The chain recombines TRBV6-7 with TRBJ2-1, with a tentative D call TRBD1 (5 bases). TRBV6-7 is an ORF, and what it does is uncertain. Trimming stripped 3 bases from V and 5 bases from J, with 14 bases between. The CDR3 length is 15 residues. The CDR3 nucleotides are TGTGCCAGCAGTTATAGTTCCGACAGTGACAATGAGCAGTTCTTC. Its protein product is CASSYSSDSDNEQFF.

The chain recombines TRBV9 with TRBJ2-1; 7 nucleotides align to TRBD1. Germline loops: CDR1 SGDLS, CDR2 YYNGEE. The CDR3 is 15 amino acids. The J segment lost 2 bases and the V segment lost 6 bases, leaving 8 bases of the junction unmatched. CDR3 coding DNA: TGTGCCAGCACTTTCGAGGGACAGACCTACAATGAGCAGTTCTTC. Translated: CASTFEGQTYNEQFF.

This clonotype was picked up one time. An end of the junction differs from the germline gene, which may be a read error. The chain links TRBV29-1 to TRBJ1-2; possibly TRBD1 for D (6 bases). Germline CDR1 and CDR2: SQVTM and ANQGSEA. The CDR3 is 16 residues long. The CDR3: CSVDSLRGLANHGYTF. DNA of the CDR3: TGCAGCGTTGACTCCCTCAGGGGCCTAGCTAACCATGGCTACACCTTC.

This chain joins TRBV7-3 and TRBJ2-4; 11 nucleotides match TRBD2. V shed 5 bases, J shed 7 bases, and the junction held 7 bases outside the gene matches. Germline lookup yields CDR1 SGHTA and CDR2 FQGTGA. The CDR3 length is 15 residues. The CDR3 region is CASSQTSGTGNIQYF. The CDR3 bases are TGTGCCAGCAGCCAGACTAGCGGGACGGGGAACATTCAGTACTTC.

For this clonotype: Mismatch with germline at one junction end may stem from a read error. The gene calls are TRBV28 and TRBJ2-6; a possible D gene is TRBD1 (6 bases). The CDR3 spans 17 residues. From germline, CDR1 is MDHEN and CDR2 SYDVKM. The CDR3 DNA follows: TGTGCCAGCAGCACCCGACAGGCCCTCTCTGGGGCCGACGTCCTGACTTTC. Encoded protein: CASSTRQALSGADVLTF.

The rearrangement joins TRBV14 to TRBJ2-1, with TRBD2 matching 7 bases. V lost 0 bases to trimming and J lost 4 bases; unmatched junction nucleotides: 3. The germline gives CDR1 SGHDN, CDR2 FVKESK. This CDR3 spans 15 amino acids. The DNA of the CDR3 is TGTGCCAGCAGCCAAGAGGGGGGGGTATACAATGAGCAGTTCTTC. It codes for CASSQEGGVYNEQFF.

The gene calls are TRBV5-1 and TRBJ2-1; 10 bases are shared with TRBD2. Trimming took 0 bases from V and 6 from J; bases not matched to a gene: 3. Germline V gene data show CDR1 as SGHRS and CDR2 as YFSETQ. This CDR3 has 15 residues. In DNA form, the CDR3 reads TGCGCCAGCAGCTTGGTAGCGGGAGGAGTCAATGAGCAGTTCTTC. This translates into CASSLVAGGVNEQFF.

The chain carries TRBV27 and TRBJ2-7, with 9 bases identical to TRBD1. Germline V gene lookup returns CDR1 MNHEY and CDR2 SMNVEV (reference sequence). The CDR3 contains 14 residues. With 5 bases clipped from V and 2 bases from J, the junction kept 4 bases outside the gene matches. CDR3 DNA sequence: TGTGCCAGCAGTCGGACAGGGGCCCCCTACGAGCAGTACTTC. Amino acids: CASSRTGAPYEQYF.

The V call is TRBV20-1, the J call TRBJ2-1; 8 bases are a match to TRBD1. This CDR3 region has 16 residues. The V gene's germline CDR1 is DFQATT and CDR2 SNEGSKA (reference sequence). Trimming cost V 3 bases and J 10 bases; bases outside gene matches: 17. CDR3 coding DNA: TGCAGTGCTAGGGACGCCGGGACAGGTCTATGGTGGGAGCAGTTCTTC. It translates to CSARDAGTGLWWEQFF.

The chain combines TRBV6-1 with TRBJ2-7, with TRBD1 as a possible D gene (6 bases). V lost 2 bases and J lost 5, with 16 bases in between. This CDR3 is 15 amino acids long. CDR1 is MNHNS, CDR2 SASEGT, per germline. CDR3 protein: CASSEPGRSGDEQYF. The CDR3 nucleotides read TGTGCCAGCAGTGAACCCGGCCGATCAGGGGACGAGCAGTACTTC.

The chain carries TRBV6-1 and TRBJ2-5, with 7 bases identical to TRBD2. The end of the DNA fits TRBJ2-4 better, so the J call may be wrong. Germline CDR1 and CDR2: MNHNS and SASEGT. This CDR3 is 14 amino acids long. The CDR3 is CASSGGLGGNIQYF. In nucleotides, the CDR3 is TGTGCCAGCAGTGGCGGGCTCGGGGGGAACATTCAGTACTTC.

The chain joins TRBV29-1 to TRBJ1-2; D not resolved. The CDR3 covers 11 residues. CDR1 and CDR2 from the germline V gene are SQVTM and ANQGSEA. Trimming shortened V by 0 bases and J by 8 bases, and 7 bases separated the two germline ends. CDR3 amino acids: CSVEDTRGYTF. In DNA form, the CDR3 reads TGCAGCGTTGAAGACACCAGGGGCTACACCTTC. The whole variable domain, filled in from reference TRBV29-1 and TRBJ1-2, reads SAVISQKPSRDICQRGTSLTIQCQVDSQVTMMFWYRQQPGQSLTLIATANQGSEATYESGFVIDKFPISRPNLTFSTLTVSNMSPEDSSIYLCSVEDTRGYTFGSGTRLTVV.

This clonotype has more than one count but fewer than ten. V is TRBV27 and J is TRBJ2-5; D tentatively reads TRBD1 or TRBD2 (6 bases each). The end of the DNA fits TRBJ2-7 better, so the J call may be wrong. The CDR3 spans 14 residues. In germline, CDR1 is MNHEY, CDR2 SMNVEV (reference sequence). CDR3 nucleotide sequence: TGTGCCAGCAGTCTCCGTTCGGGGGCATACGAGCAGTACTTC. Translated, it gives CASSLRSGAYEQYF.

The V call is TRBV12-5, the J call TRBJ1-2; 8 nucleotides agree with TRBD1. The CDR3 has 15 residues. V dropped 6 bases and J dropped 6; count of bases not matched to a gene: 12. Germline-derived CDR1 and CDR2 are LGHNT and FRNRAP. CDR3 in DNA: TGTGCTAGTGGGAACCCTTTACAGGGGGTAAATGGCTACACCTTC. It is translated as CASGNPLQGVNGYTF.